The 21 T cell receptor beta chains reported below all come from one sample, sequenced in a study of shared clonotypes between healthy human individuals. Sequencing used immunoSEQ multiplex PCR; TCRdb keeps in-frame clones, though not all of them. The data hold more than 2,000,000 clones, with approximately 95% observed a single time. The sample was naive CD4+ T cells from PBMCs. Sample subset: CD45RA+ positively selected. The receptors were sampled from a man between 18 and 29 years old in good health. Some clones in this sample may be carry-over from other donors' samples.

This clone has just a few counts. The J gene is TRBJ1-1, the V gene TRBV27; D unclear. The germline V gene has CDR1 MNHEY and CDR2 SMNVEV (reference sequence). The CDR3 has 13 amino acids. V was cut by 6 bases and J by 1 base, with 9 bases left in between. The CDR3 spells CASSNNRNTEAFF. CDR3 sequence (DNA): TGTGCCAGCAGCAACAACAGGAACACTGAAGCTTTCTTT.

This clone was counted once. The chain joins TRBV28 to TRBJ1-4, with 8 positions matching TRBD1. Unmatched junction bases numbered 8, after V lost 6 bases and J lost 8 bases. From germline, CDR1 is MDHEN and CDR2 SYDVKM. The CDR3 sequence is 14 residues long. Written as DNA, the CDR3 is TGTGCCAGCAGCCAGGGGGCCCCCAGGGAAAAACTGTTTTTT. It encodes CASSQGAPREKLFF.

J is TRBJ2-1 and V is TRBV7-3; possible D gene TRBD1, 6 bases. V lost 5 bases and J 3 bases, leaving 14 bases between the germline ends. The CDR3 sequence is 15 residues long. Germline assignment: CDR1 SGHTA and CDR2 FQGTGA. The CDR3, as DNA: TGTGCCAGCAGCGTGGACAGCTCAGACTACAATGAGCAGTTCTTC. It is translated as CASSVDSSDYNEQFF.

The V call is TRBV21-1, the J call TRBJ2-3; TRBD2, the table's D call, was not compared with the DNA. TRBV21-1 is a pseudogene segment. This CDR3 comprises 15 residues. CDR3 DNA sequence: TGTGCCAGCAGCAAAAGTAAGAGCTGCACAGATACGCAGTATTTT. It specifies CASSKSKSCTDTQYF.

V usage is TRBV6-5 and J usage is TRBJ2-7; 9 positions match TRBD1. Trimming took 4 bases from V and 2 from J; bases not matched to a gene: 6. The germline gives CDR1 MNHEY, CDR2 SVGAGI. This CDR3 is 15 amino acids long. CDR3 loop: CASSWQDRGPYEQYF. Here the CDR3 DNA reads TGTGCCAGCAGTTGGCAGGACAGGGGCCCCTACGAGCAGTACTTC.

The chain employs TRBV27 and TRBJ1-1; possible D gene TRBD1, 5 bases. The germline V and J ends were trimmed by 5 bases and 4 bases, with 20 bases remaining between them. CDR1 and CDR2 from the germline V gene are MNHEY and SMNVEV (reference sequence). The CDR3 loop spans 16 amino acids. The CDR3, as DNA: TGTGCCAGCAGTCCCGATCTACCGGCAGGGATCACTGAAGCTTTCTTT. Translated: CASSPDLPAGITEAFF.

The chain couples TRBV28 to TRBJ1-2; D is ambiguous. This CDR3 has 10 amino acids. V gave up 11 bases and J gave up 8 bases, with 12 bases separating them. Germline CDR1 and CDR2: MDHEN and SYDVKM. CDR3 protein: CAPKTRGYTF. In nucleotides, the CDR3 is TGTGCCCCTAAAACACGGGGCTACACCTTC.

The CDR3, as DNA: TGTGCCAGCGGACGGGGACTCGGGCCTCTAGCCAAAAACATTCAGTACTTC. As protein: CASGRGLGPLAKNIQYF. The chain employs TRBV28 and TRBJ2-4; a weak D match, TRBD2 (6 bases). The CDR3 runs 17 residues. Germline V lookup: CDR1 MDHEN, CDR2 SYDVKM. Trimming took off 8 bases at V and 0 bases at J, with 20 bases between the two ends.

The count of this clone is one. V usage is TRBV5-1 and J usage is TRBJ2-1, with D maybe TRBD1 (6 bases). The V gene's germline CDR1 is SGHRS and CDR2 YFSETQ. With 6 bases removed from V and 1 base from J, the gap between germline ends came to 11 bases. The CDR3 consists of 14 residues. CDR3 nucleotide sequence: TGCGCCAGCACTGAGGGGGAATCCTACAATGAGCAGTTCTTC. Its translation is CASTEGESYNEQFF.

This clone was found a few times. The V and J genes are TRBV4-1 and TRBJ1-5; 9 nucleotides align to TRBD1. Trimming at V came to 3 bases and at J to 5 bases, leaving 11 bases not matched to a gene. Germline V lookup: CDR1 MGHRA, CDR2 YSYEKL. The CDR3 spans 17 residues. The CDR3 coding sequence is TGCGCCAGCAGCCAGGAACGGATCGGGACAGGGTATCAGCCCCAGCATTTT. Protein sequence: CASSQERIGTGYQPQHF.

The J gene is TRBJ1-1, the V gene TRBV29-1; D remains unclear. The CDR3 totals 14 residues. CDR1 and CDR2 (germline): SQVTM, ANQGSEA. V was trimmed by 4 bases and J by 0 bases, leaving 12 bases between them. Written as DNA, the CDR3 is TGCAGCGTTGTGAGGGCACTCATGAACACTGAAGCTTTCTTT. Encoded protein: CSVVRALMNTEAFF.

This chain uses TRBV5-5 with TRBJ1-2, with 12 bases that match TRBD1. Germline V CDR1 and CDR2: SGHKS, YYEKEE (reference sequence). V lost 1 base and J lost 6; bases outside the gene matches: 7. The CDR3 has 16 residues. The CDR3 here is CASSLRLGQGANGYTF. The DNA of the CDR3 is TGTGCCAGCAGCTTGCGGTTGGGACAGGGGGCTAATGGCTACACCTTC.

The chain carries TRBV2 and TRBJ2-5; the D gene is possibly TRBD1 (7 bases). The CDR3 sequence is 14 residues long. V was pared by 6 bases and J by 5 bases, with 16 bases between. The germline V gene encodes CDR1 SNHLY and CDR2 FYNNEI. The DNA for the CDR3 is TGTGCCAGCAGCGAGCGGGCCAGGGGGGAGACCCAGTACTTC. Protein sequence: CASSERARGETQYF.

In this sample, this clone turned up once. This chain links TRBV5-1 with TRBJ2-1; 10 bases line up with TRBD2. The ends lost 4 bases at V and 5 bases at J; junction bases unmatched: 6. This CDR3 has 15 residues. Per the germline V gene, CDR1 is SGHRS and CDR2 is YFSETQ. CDR3 sequence (DNA): TGCGCCAGCAGCCCACTAGCGGGGCTCAACAATGAGCAGTTCTTC. The encoded protein is CASSPLAGLNNEQFF.

V and J are TRBV30 and TRBJ2-1, with D unclear. The CDR3 has 12 residues. The V end lost 8 bases, the J end lost 5 bases, and 13 bases lay between the germline ends. CDR1 is GTSNPN and CDR2 is SVGIG in the germline V gene (reference sequence). CDR3 protein: CAGPRGNNEQFF. DNA for the CDR3: TGTGCCGGCCCTCGAGGTAACAATGAGCAGTTCTTC.

The chain joins TRBV5-1 to TRBJ1-5; D ambiguous. Deletions cut 4 bases from V and 6 bases from J, with 8 bases between. Germline values: CDR1 SGHRS, CDR2 YFSETQ. This CDR3 has 12 residues. In DNA, the CDR3 is TGCGCCAGCAGCGTGTCGGGTCAGCCCCAGCATTTT. It yields the protein CASSVSGQPQHF.

The chain has TRBV6-1 and TRBJ1-4; 8 nucleotides align to TRBD1. V gave up 6 bases and J gave up 7 bases; unmatched junction bases: 7. The CDR3 consists of 14 residues. Per the germline V gene, CDR1 is MNHNS and CDR2 is SASEGT. The CDR3 DNA reads as TGTGCCAGCAGCACACAGGGGGTTGGTGAAAAACTGTTTTTT. Its translation: CASSTQGVGEKLFF.

As regards this clone: In the same sample, other DNA sequences code for this CDR3. The chain is built from TRBV4-1 and TRBJ2-5; D gene ambiguous. Trimming pared 0 bases from V and 5 bases from J, leaving 10 bases between. Per the germline V gene, CDR1 is MGHRA and CDR2 is YSYEKL. The CDR3 is made up of 14 amino acids. CDR3: CASSQDPGRETQYF. As DNA, the CDR3 is TGCGCCAGCAGCCAAGACCCAGGCCGGGAGACCCAGTACTTC.

The rearrangement links TRBV5-1 to TRBJ2-2, with TRBD2 matching 8 bases. J gave up 4 bases and V 4 bases, and 6 bases lay outside the gene matches. Germline CDR1 and CDR2: SGHRS and YFSETQ. The CDR3 totals 15 residues. CDR3 sequence reads: CASSPGGSGTGELFF. CDR3 nucleotide sequence: TGCGCCAGCAGCCCGGGGGGGTCGGGCACCGGGGAGCTGTTTTTT.

J is TRBJ1-1 and V is TRBV2; the D gene is possibly TRBD1 (5 bases). V was clipped by 6 bases and J by 8 bases, with 19 bases between them. The CDR3 totals 14 residues. Germline CDR1 and CDR2: SNHLY and FYNNEI. The CDR3 DNA sequence: TGTGCCAGCAGCGTAGTCCGGGACCCCTTGGAAGCTTTCTTT. Residues: CASSVVRDPLEAFF. The variable domain in full, completed from reference TRBV2 and TRBJ1-1, reads EPEVTQTPSHQVTQMGQEVILRCVPISNHLYFYWYRQILGQKVEFLVSFYNNEISEKSEIFDDQFSVERPDGSNFTLKIRSTKLEDSAMYFCASSVVRDPLEAFFGQGTRLTVV.

The rearrangement uses TRBV2 and TRBJ2-1, with a possible D match to TRBD2 (6 bases). V was cut by 3 bases and J by 15 bases, with 12 bases left in between. Germline-derived CDR1 and CDR2 are SNHLY and FYNNEI. The CDR3 is 11 amino acids. The CDR3 spells CASSDPGVLFF. CDR3 bases: TGTGCCAGCAGTGACCCGGGAGTGTTGTTCTTC.